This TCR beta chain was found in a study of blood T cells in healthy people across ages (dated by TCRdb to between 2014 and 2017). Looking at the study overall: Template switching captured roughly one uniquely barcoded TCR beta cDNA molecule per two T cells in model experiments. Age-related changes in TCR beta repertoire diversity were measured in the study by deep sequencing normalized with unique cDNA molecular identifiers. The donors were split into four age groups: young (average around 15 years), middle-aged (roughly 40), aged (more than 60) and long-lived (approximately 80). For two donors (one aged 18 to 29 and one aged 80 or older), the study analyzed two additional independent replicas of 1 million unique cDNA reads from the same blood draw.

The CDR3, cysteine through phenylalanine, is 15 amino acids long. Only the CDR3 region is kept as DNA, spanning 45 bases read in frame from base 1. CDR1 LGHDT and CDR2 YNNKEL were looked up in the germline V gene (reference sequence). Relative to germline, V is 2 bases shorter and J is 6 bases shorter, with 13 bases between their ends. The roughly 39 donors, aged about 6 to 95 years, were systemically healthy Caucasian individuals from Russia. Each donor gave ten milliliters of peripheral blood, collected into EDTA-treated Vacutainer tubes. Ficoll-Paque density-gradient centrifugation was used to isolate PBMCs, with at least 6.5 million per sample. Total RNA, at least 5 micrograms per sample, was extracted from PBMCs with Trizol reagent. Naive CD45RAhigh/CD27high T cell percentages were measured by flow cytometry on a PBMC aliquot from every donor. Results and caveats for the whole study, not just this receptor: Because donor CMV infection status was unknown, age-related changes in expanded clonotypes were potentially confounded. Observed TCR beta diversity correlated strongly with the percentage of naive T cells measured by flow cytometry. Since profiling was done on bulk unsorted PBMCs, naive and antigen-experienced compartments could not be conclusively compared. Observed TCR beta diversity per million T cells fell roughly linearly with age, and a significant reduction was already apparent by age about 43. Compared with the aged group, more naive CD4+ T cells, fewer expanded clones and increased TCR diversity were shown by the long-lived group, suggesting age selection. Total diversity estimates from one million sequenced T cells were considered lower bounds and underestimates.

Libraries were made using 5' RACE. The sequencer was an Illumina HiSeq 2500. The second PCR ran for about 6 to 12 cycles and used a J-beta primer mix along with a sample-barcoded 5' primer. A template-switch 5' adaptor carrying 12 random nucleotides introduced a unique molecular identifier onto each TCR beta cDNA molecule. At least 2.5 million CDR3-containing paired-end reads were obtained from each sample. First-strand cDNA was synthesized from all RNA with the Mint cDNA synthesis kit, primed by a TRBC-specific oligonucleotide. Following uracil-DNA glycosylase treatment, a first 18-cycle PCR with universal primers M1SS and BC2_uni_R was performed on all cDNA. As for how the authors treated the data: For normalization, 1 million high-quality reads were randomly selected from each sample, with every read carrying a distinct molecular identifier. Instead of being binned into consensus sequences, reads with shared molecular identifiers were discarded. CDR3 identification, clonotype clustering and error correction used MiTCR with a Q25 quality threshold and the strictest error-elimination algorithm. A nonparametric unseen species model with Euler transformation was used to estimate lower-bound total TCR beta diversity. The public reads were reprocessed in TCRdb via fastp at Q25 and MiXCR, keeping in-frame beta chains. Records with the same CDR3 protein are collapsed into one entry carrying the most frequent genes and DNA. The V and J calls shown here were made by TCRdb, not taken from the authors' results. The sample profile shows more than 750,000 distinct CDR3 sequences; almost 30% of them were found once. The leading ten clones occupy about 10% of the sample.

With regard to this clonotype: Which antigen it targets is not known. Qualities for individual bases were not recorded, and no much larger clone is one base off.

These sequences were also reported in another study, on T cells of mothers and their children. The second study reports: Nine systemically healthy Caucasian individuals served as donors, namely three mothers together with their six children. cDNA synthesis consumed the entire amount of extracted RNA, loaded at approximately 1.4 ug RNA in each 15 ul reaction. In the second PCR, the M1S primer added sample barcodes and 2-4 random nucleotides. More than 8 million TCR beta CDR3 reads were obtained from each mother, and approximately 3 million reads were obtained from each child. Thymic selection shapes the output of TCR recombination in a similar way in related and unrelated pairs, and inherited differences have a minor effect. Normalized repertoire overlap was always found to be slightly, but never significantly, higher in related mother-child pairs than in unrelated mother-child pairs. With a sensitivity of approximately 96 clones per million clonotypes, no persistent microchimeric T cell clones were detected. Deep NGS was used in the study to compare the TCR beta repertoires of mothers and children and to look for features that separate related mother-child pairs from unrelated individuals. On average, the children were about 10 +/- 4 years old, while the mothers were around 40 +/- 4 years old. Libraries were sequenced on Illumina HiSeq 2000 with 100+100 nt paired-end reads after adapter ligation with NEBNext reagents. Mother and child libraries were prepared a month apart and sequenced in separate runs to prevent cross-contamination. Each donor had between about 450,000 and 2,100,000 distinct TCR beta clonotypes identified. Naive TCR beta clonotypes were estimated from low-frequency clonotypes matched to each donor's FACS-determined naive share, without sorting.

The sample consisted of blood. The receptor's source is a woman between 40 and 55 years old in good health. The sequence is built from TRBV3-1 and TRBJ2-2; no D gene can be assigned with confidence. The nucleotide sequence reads TGTGCCAGCAGCCAATTTACCCTACCGTCCGGGGAGCTGTTTTTT. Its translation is CASSQFTLPSGELFF.